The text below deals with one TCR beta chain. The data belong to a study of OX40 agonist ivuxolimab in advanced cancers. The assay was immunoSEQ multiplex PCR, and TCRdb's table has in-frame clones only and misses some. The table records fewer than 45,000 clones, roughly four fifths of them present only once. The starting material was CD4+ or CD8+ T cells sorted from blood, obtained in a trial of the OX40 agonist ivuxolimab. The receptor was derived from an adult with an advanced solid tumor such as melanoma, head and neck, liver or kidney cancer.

As DNA, the CDR3 is TGCAGCGGGGATTCGGGCACAGATACGCAGTATTTT. Translating gives CSGDSGTDTQYF. The chain has TRBV29-1 and TRBJ2-3; D is undetermined. The CDR3 length is 12 residues. Germline lookup yields CDR1 SQVTM and CDR2 ANQGSEA. V was cut by 7 bases and J by 1 base, with 9 bases left in between.